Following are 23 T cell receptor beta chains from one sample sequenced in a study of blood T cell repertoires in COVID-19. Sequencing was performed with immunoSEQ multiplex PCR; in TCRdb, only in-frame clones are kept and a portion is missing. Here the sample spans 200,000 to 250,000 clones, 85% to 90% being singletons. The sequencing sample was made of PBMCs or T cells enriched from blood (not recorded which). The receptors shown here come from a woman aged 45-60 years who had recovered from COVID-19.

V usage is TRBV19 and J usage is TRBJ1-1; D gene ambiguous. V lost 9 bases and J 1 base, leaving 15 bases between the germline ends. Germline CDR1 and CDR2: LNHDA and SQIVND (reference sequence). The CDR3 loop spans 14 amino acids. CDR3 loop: CASTARPGNTEAFF. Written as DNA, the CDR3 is TGTGCCAGCACTGCTCGACCGGGGAACACTGAAGCTTTCTTT.

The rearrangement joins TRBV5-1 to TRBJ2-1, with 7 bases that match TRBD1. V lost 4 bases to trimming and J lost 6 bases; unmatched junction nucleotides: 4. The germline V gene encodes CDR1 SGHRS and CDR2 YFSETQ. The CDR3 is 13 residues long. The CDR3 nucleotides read TGCGCCAGCAGCATAGGACAGGTCAATGAGCAGTTCTTC. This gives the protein CASSIGQVNEQFF.

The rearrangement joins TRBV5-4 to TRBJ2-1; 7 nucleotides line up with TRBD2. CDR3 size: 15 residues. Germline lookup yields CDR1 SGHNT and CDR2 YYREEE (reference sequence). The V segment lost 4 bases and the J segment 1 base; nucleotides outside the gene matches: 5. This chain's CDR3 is CASSLREPSYNEQFF. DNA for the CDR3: TGTGCCAGCAGCCTGCGGGAGCCATCCTACAATGAGCAGTTCTTC.

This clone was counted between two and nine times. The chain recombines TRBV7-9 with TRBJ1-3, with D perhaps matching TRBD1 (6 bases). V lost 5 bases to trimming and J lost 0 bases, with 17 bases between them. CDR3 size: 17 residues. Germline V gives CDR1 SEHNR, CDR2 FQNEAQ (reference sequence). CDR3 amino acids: CASSPPRGTSSGNTIYF. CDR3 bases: TGTGCCAGCAGCCCCCCTAGGGGGACCAGCTCTGGAAACACCATATATTTT.

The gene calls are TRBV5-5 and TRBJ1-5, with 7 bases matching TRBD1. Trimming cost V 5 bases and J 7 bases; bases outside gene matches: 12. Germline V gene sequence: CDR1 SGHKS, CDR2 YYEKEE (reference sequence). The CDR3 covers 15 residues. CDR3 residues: CASRFGTASEQPQHF. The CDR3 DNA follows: TGTGCCAGCAGGTTTGGGACAGCGTCGGAACAGCCCCAGCATTTT.

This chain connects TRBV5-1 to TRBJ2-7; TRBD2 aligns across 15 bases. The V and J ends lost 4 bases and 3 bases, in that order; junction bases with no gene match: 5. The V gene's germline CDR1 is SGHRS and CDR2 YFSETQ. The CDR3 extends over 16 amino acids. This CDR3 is CASSTGLAGGHYEQYF. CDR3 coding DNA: TGCGCCAGCAGCACGGGACTAGCGGGAGGTCACTACGAGCAGTACTTC.

The CDR3 is CASSSKGTGGKDEQFF. As DNA, the CDR3 is TGTGCCAGTAGTAGCAAAGGGACAGGGGGCAAAGATGAGCAGTTCTTC. The chain is built from TRBV19 and TRBJ2-1; 12 bases map to TRBD1. This CDR3 region has 16 residues. Germline CDR1 LNHDA, CDR2 SQIVND (reference sequence). V lost 4 bases, J lost 8 bases, and 9 bases stayed unmatched.

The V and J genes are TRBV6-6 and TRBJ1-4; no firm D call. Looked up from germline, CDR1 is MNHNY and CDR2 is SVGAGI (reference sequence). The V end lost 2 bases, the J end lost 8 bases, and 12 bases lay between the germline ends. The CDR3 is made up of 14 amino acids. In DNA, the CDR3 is TGTGCCAGCAGTTACGGTGAGGTAAAGGAAAAACTGTTTTTT. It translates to CASSYGEVKEKLFF.

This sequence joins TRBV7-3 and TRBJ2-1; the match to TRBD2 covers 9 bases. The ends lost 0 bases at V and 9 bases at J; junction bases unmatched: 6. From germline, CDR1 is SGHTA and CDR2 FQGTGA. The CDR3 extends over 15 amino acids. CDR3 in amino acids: CASSLTTSGVAEQFF. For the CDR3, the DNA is TGTGCCAGCAGCTTAACGACTAGCGGTGTCGCTGAGCAGTTCTTC.

The CDR3 sequence is CASSPLLGQNNYGYTF. CDR3 sequence (DNA): TGTGCCAGCTCACCACTACTGGGACAGAACAACTATGGCTACACCTTC. V is TRBV18 and J is TRBJ1-2; 7 nucleotides line up with TRBD1. V trimming: 1 base; J trimming: 2 bases; junction bases outside the gene matches: 7. In germline, CDR1 is KGHSH, CDR2 LQKENI. The CDR3 runs to 16 residues. The full variable domain, in which reference TRBV18 and TRBJ1-2 provide the parts outside the CDR3, is NAGVMQNPRHLVRRRGQEARLRCSPMKGHSHVYWYRQLPEEGLKFMVYLQKENIIDESGMPKERFSAEFPKEGPSILRIQQVVRGDSAAYFCASSPLLGQNNYGYTFGSGTRLTVV.

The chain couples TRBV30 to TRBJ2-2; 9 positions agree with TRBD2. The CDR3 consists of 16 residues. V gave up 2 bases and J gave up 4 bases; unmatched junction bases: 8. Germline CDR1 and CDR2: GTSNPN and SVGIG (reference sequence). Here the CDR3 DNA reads TGTGCCTGGAGTCGGCCAGCGGGAGGAATCACCGGGGAGCTGTTTTTT. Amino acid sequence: CAWSRPAGGITGELFF.

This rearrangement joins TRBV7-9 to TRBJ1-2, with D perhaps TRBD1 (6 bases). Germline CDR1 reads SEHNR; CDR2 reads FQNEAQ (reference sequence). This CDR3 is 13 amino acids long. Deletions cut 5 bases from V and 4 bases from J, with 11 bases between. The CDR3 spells CASSPDRFYGYTF. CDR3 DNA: TGTGCCAGCAGCCCCGACAGGTTCTATGGCTACACCTTC.

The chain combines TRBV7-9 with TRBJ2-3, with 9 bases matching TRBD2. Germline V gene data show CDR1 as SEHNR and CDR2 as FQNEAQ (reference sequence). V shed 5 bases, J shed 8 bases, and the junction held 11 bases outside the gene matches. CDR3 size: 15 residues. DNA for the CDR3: TGTGCCAGCAGCCCACCGGGACTAGCCGGCTCTACGCAGTATTTT. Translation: CASSPPGLAGSTQYF.

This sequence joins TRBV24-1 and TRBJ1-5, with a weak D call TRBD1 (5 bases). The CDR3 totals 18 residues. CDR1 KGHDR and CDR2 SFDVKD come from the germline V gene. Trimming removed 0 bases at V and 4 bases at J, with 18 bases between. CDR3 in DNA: TGTGCCACCAGTGATTTGTTGACCGGGACTTATTTTAATCAGCCCCAGCATTTT. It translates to CATSDLLTGTYFNQPQHF.

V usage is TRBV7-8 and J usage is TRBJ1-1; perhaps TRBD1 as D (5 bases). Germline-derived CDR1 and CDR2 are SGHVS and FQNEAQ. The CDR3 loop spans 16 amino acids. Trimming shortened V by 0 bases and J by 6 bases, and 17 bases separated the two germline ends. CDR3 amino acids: CASSLAGGSGSAEAFF. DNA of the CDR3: TGTGCCAGCAGCTTAGCGGGGGGTTCGGGATCCGCTGAAGCTTTCTTT.

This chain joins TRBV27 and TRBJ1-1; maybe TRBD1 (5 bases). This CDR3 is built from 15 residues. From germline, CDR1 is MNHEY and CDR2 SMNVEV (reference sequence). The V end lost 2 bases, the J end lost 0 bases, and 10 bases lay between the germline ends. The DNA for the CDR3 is TGTGCCAGCAGTTTAGTCCCAGGGATGAACACTGAAGCTTTCTTT. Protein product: CASSLVPGMNTEAFF.

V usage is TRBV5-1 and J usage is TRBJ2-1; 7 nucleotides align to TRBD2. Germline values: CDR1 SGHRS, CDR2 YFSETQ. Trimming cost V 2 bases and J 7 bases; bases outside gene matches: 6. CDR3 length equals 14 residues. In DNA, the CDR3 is TGCGCCAGCAGCTTTAGCGGGCCGATAAATGAGCAGTTCTTC. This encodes CASSFSGPINEQFF.

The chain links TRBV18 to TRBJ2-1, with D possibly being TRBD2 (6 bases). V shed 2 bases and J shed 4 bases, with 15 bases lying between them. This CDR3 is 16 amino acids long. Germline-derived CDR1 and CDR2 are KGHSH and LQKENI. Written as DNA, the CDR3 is TGTGCCAGCTCACCATTTGACGGGAGACTTTACAATGAGCAGTTCTTC. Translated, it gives CASSPFDGRLYNEQFF.

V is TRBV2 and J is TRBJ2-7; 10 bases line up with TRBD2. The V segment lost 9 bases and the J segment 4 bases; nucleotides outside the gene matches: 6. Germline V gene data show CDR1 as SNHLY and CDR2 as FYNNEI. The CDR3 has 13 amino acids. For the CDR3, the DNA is TGTGCCAGTTCTAGCGGGAGAGCGTACGAGCAGTACTTC. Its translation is CASSSGRAYEQYF.

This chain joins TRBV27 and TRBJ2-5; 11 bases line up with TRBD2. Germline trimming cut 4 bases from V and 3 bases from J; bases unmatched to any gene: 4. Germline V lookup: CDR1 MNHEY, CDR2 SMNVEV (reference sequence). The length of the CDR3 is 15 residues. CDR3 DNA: TGTGCCAGCAGTTCCGCTAGCGGGAGGAAAGAGACCCAGTACTTC. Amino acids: CASSSASGRKETQYF.

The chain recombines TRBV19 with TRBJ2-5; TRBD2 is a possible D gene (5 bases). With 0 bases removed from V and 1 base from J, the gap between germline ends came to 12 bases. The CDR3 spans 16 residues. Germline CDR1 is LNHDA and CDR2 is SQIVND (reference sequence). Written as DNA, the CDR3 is TGTGCCAGTAGTATAGATTTCCGGGGTGGCCAAGAGACCCAGTACTTC. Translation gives CASSIDFRGGQETQYF.

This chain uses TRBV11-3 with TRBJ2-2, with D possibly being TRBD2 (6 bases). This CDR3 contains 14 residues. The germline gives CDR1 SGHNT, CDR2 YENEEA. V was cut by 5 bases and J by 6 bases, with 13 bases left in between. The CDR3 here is CASSAAGGAGELFF. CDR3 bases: TGTGCCAGCAGCGCCGCCGGGGGAGCCGGGGAGCTGTTTTTT.

CDR3 in DNA: TGCAGCGTTGAAGTGGGCCACTACGAGCAGTACTTC. Amino acids: CSVEVGHYEQYF. This rearrangement joins TRBV29-1 to TRBJ2-7, with unresolved D. CDR3 length: 12 amino acids. Germline V gives CDR1 SQVTM, CDR2 ANQGSEA. Trimming took off 1 base at V and 3 bases at J, with 7 bases between the two ends.